The sample holds a few counts of the clone carrying this TCR beta chain. This sample was taken from a study of blood T cell repertoires in COVID-19. Turning to the study itself: PBMCs, B-cell-depleted T cells, or T cells were the source of the cDNA or gDNA that made up the material.

Original analysis: From reference gene primer amplification, estimates of nucleated cell counts were derived. Sequenced by immunoSEQ multiplex PCR; TCRdb stores in-frame clones only, minus some. The D gene and trimming were derived from the DNA, and the V and J assignments and clone size from that table. The sample holds under 150,000 clones, roughly 80% seen once. CDR1 is MDHEN, CDR2 SYDVKM, per germline. The V end lost 6 bases, the J end lost 7 bases, and 4 bases lay between the germline ends. The CDR3 runs 11 residues. The TCR originated in a human donor in a cohort sampled during active COVID-19. J is TRBJ1-6 and V is TRBV28; D not resolved. Sequencing was done on a sample of peripheral blood. CDR3 in amino acids: CASSVNSPLHF. CDR3 in DNA: TGTGCCAGCAGCGTAAATTCACCCCTCCACTTT.